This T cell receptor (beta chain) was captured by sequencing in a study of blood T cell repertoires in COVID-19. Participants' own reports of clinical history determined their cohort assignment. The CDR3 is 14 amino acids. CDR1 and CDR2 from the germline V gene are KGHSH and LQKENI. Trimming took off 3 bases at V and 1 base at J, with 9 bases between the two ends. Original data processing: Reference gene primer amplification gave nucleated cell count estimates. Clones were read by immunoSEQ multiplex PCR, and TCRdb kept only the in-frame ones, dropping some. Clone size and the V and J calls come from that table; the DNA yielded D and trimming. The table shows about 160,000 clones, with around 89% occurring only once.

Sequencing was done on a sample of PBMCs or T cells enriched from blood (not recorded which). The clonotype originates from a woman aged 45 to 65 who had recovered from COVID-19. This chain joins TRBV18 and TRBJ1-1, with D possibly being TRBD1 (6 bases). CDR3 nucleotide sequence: TGTGCCAGCTCACCCGGGACATGGAACACTGAAGCTTTCTTT. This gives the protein CASSPGTWNTEAFF. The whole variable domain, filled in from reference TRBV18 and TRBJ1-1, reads NAGVMQNPRHLVRRRGQEARLRCSPMKGHSHVYWYRQLPEEGLKFMVYLQKENIIDESGMPKERFSAEFPKEGPSILRIQQVVRGDSAAYFCASSPGTWNTEAFFGQGTRLTVV.